The TCR beta chain described here comes from a study of graft-versus-host responses after intestinal transplantation. Study information: Those transplanted obtained multivisceral, liver-intestinal, or isolated intestinal grafts. Tacrolimus plus steroids were given to all recipients for around three years, preceded by anti-thymocyte globulin induction.

As regards this clone: The antigen remains undetermined.

Libraries were prepared by immunoSEQ multiplex PCR; TCRdb keeps only in-frame clonotypes and omits some of them. The sample includes around 64,000 clones, 94% of them seen just once. V shed 1 base and J 6 bases; nucleotides not matched to a gene: 5. The germline V gene has CDR1 SGHTA and CDR2 FQGTGA. The CDR3 spans 16 residues. The source is a human donor who was the organ donor for an intestinal transplant. This specimen consisted of unstimulated CD4+ T cells sorted from spleen or lymph node cells, obtained before transplant. This rearrangement joins TRBV7-3 to TRBJ2-1; 11 bases are a match to TRBD2. The CDR3 DNA sequence: TGTGCCAGCAGCTTAAGTCGGCTAGCGGGGGGCAATGAGCAGTTCTTC. Its translation: CASSLSRLAGGNEQFF.